This note documents a single T cell receptor beta chain sequence. The antigen is not known. The data were obtained in a study of blood T cells in healthy people across ages. Through a sample-barcoded 5' primer and a J-beta primer mix, a second PCR was run for roughly 6 to 12 cycles. TCRdb reprocessed the 5' RACE reads with MiXCR, giving one entry per CDR3 protein. Found here are 800,000 or so distinct CDR3 sequences, about half of them singletons; the top ten hold around 18%. In terms of origin and age, donors were healthy Caucasian individuals from Russia aged about 6 to 90. Findings of the study overall: PBMCs went unsorted, and a conclusive naive versus antigen-experienced comparison was therefore prevented. As naive T cell percentage varied, TCR beta diversity correlated strongly with it. Getting older went along with TCR beta diversity per million T cells dropping roughly linearly.

Sequencing input: blood. The sequence was obtained from an elderly man in good health.

The CDR3 sequence: CASSNGREIADTQYF. CDR3 in DNA: TGTGCCAGCAGCAATGGCAGGGAGATTGCAGATACGCAGTATTTT. The chain couples TRBV21-1 to TRBJ2-3; the D segment call TRBD1 is taken from the table without a DNA check. TRBV21-1 is deemed a pseudogene. The CDR3 spans 15 residues.